Presented here are 14 T cell receptor beta chains from one specimen sequenced in a study of blood T cells in healthy people across ages (dated by TCRdb to 2014 to 2015). The library relied on 5' RACE. A second 7 to 11 cycle PCR used a sample-barcoded 5' primer and a J-beta primer mix. TCRdb reran the public reads through fastp at Q25 and MiXCR, keeping productive beta chains. Rows with a matching CDR3 protein are joined into one entry that keeps the most common DNA and genes. Across this sample there are around 1,800,000 distinct CDR3 sequences, with 35% to 50% seen only once. More than 20% of the sample is taken by the ten largest. The sample comprised blood. All receptors come from a human donor in good health.

The rearrangement joins TRBV5-5 to TRBJ1-2; 10 nucleotides align to TRBD1. CDR1 SGHKS and CDR2 YYEKEE come from the germline V gene (reference sequence). Trimming cost V 4 bases and J 3 bases; bases outside gene matches: 9. There are 16 residues in the CDR3. CDR3 in DNA: TGTGCCAGCAGCCGTGTCGGGACAGGGGTCGACTATGGCTACACCTTC. Translated, it gives CASSRVGTGVDYGYTF.

This clonotype was seen repeatedly, ten times or more. The chain is built from TRBV6-2 or TRBV6-3 and TRBJ2-6, with no clear D. From germline, CDR1 is MNHEY and CDR2 SVGEGT. Trimming stripped 5 bases from V and 2 bases from J, with 4 bases between. CDR3 length: 13 residues. CDR3 bases: TGTGCCAGCAGTATAACTGGGGCCAACGTCCTGACTTTC. It codes for CASSITGANVLTF.

V gene TRBV7-6 combines with J gene TRBJ1-1; D gene ambiguous. The CDR3 runs 14 residues. V was clipped by 5 bases and J by 0 bases, with 10 bases between them. In germline, CDR1 is SGHVS, CDR2 FNYEAQ. The DNA of the CDR3 is TGTGCCAGCAGCCCCCGGGAGATGAACACTGAAGCTTTCTTT. Translating it yields CASSPREMNTEAFF.

V and J are TRBV25-1 and TRBJ2-1, with D perhaps being TRBD1 or TRBD2 (5 bases each). The CDR3 runs 17 residues. Trimming removed 4 bases at V and 0 bases at J, with 16 bases between. Looked up from germline, CDR1 is MGHDK and CDR2 is SYGVNS. The CDR3 protein is CASSAPRGTHSYNEQFF. In nucleotides, the CDR3 is TGTGCCAGCAGTGCCCCACGAGGGACCCACTCCTACAATGAGCAGTTCTTC.

A single count supports this clonotype. V usage is TRBV5-1 and J usage is TRBJ2-2, with D uncertain. CDR1 and CDR2 (germline): SGHRS, YFSETQ. V was pared by 3 bases and J by 10 bases, with 16 bases between. This CDR3 has 14 residues. The chain's CDR3 is CASSSLLASVELFF. CDR3 nucleotide sequence: TGCGCCAGCAGCTCCTTACTGGCTTCGGTGGAGCTGTTTTTT.

This clonotype was counted only a few times. The chain joins TRBV6-1 to TRBJ2-5, with TRBD1 as a possible D gene (5 bases). The CDR3 has 18 amino acids. Deletions cut 2 bases from V and 5 bases from J, with 24 bases between. The germline CDR1 and CDR2 sequences are MNHNS and SASEGT. The DNA of the CDR3 is TGTGCCAGCAGTGAACCTGGGGTGTGGACAACTGAATCGGAGACCCAGTACTTC. The encoded protein is CASSEPGVWTTESETQYF.

V is TRBV20-1 and J is TRBJ1-2; a weak D match, TRBD1 (6 bases). The germline V gene has CDR1 DFQATT and CDR2 SNEGSKA (reference sequence). The ends were cut back, 3 bases at V and 3 bases at J, with 14 bases in the middle. The CDR3 runs to 14 residues. Here the CDR3 reads CSASGGEGDYGYTF. The DNA of the CDR3 is TGCAGTGCTAGCGGCGGGGAGGGGGACTATGGCTACACCTTC.

The chain recombines TRBV2 with TRBJ1-2, with 9 bases that match TRBD1. The V gene's germline CDR1 is SNHLY and CDR2 FYNNEI. V trimming: 10 bases; J trimming: 0 bases; junction bases outside the gene matches: 6. CDR3 size: 14 residues. Here the CDR3 reads CATRTGAANYGYTF. DNA for the CDR3: TGTGCCACCCGGACAGGGGCAGCTAACTATGGCTACACCTTC.

The chain has TRBV7-3 and TRBJ2-3; perhaps D is TRBD1 or TRBD2 (5 bases each). This CDR3 contains 17 residues. The germline V and J ends were trimmed by 4 bases and 2 bases, with 19 bases remaining between them. CDR1 and CDR2 from the germline V gene are SGHTA and FQGTGA. The CDR3 here is CASSSFGRDRPTDTQYF. CDR3 sequence (DNA): TGTGCCAGCAGCTCCTTTGGTCGGGACCGTCCCACAGATACGCAGTATTTT.

The rearrangement links TRBV20-1 to TRBJ2-3; D possibly corresponds to TRBD1 (6 bases). This CDR3 spans 14 amino acids. Germline-derived CDR1 and CDR2 are DFQATT and SNEGSKA (reference sequence). Trimming cost V 7 bases and J 3 bases, with 17 bases left between them. The CDR3 DNA follows: TGCAGTGTAGATGGAGGACAGATAACAGATACGCAGTATTTT. Protein sequence: CSVDGGQITDTQYF.

Comment on this clonotype: Germline is not matched at one junction end, which may reflect a read error. The chain recombines TRBV28 with TRBJ1-5; D is unresolved. Germline loops: CDR1 MDHEN, CDR2 SYDVKM. The CDR3 spans 11 residues. Written as DNA, the CDR3 is TGTGCCAGCGGTTTCGGGGTGCCCCAGCATTTT. Its protein product is CASGFGVPQHF.

This chain uses TRBV9 with TRBJ1-1, with a weak D call TRBD1 (5 bases). CDR1 and CDR2 from the germline V gene are SGDLS and YYNGEE. The ends were cut back, 4 bases at V and 2 bases at J, with 18 bases in the middle. This CDR3 contains 16 residues. The DNA for the CDR3 is TGTGCCAGCAGCCCCCAGGGTAGTCTTGTTAACACTGAAGCTTTCTTT. Translating it yields CASSPQGSLVNTEAFF.

On this clonotype itself: One end of the junction fails to match germline, which may point to a read error. The chain employs TRBV24-1 and TRBJ2-3; D perhaps matches TRBD1 (6 bases). The germline V gene has CDR1 KGHDR and CDR2 SFDVKD. CDR3 length: 15 residues. CDR3 in amino acids: CVTSERGTGTDTQYF. The CDR3 coding sequence is TGTGTCACCAGTGAGAGGGGGACCGGTACAGATACGCAGTATTTT.

V gene TRBV5-1 combines with J gene TRBJ1-2, with D perhaps matching TRBD1 (5 bases). Germline-derived CDR1 and CDR2 are SGHRS and YFSETQ. The germline V and J ends were trimmed by 4 bases and 5 bases, with 15 bases remaining between them. The CDR3 covers 14 residues. CDR3 in amino acids: CASSQPGREYGYTF. The CDR3 nucleotides read TGCGCCAGCAGCCAACCTGGCAGGGAGTATGGCTACACCTTC.